Listed below are T cell receptor beta chains from one sample, sequenced in a study of cytomegalovirus exposure and HLA in healthy donors. The assay was immunoSEQ multiplex PCR, and TCRdb's table has in-frame clones only and misses some. The sample lists roughly 230,000 clones; around 78% were seen once. Sequenced material: PBMCs. The source of these receptors is a boy between 10 and 17 years old in good health and CMV-seronegative. CDR3s include the opening cysteine and the closing phenylalanine or tryptophan. A D gene is named only where the DNA matches it firmly. Clone size is stated in some rows and not others, as once, few, many or a class when expanded.

clone size | D gene | J gene | V gene | CDR3 DNA | CDR3 protein
. | TRBD1 | TRBJ2-4 | TRBV27 | TGTGCCAGCAGTCCATCAGTCAGGGGGAGCCAGTACTTC | CASSPSVRGSQYF
few | TRBD2 | TRBJ2-3 | TRBV30 | TGTGCCTGGGAGACTAGTGGGCGGCGGGGGTCGCAGTATTTT | CAWETSGRRGSQYF
once | . | TRBJ1-2 | TRBV2 | TGTGCCAGCAGGGCCTTATTGAGGATGCGGGGGGCGCATGGCTACACCTTC | CASRALLRMRGAHGYTF
. | . | TRBJ1-3 | TRBV2 | TGTGCCAGCAGTGGACATAGCTCTGGAAACACCATATATTTT | CASSGHSSGNTIYF
. | . | TRBJ2-3 | TRBV18 | TGTGCCAGCTCACCGGACACCCGAATGTATTTT | CASSPDTRMYF
. | TRBD2 | TRBJ2-5 | TRBV6-1 | TGTGCCAGCAGTCTGCATAGCGGGAGGGGGGAGACCCAGTACTTC | CASSLHSGRGETQYF
. | TRBD1 | TRBJ1-3 | TRBV27 | TGTGCCAGCAGTTTAAGGGGGCCCAACTCTGGAAACACCATATATTTT | CASSLRGPNSGNTIYF
. | TRBD1 | TRBJ2-7 | TRBV27 | TGTGCCAGCAGTTATGGCAGGGGGCTATCCTACGAGCAGTACTTC | CASSYGRGLSYEQYF
. | . | TRBJ1-6 | TRBV9 | TGTGCCAGCAGCGTAGGGCCCAATTCACCCCTCCACTTT | CASSVGPNSPLHF
. | TRBD1 | TRBJ2-1 | TRBV5-1 | TGCGCCAGCAGCTTGAGTTCCGCACGAGAAAGGACAGGGGACAATGAGCAGTTCTTC | CASSLSSARERTGDNEQFF
. | . | TRBJ2-7 | TRBV6-6 | TGTGCCAGCAGTAAACAGGGAGCCCCCTACGAGCAGTACTTC | CASSKQGAPYEQYF
once | TRBD1 | TRBJ2-7 | TRBV18 | TGTGCCAGCTCACTTCGACAGGGGGCCAGCTACGAGCAGTACTTC | CASSLRQGASYEQYF
. | . | TRBJ1-3 | TRBV30 | TGTGCCTCCACGTTCTGGGACATCTCTGGAAACACCATATATTTT | CASTFWDISGNTIYF
. | TRBD1 | TRBJ2-5 | TRBV5-4 | TGTGCCAGCAGCCCTGGGACAGGGTTACGAGAGACCCAGTACTTC | CASSPGTGLRETQYF
. | . | TRBJ1-4 | TRBV18 | TGTGCCAGCTCACCAGGACTTTCTAATGAAAAACTGTTTTTT | CASSPGLSNEKLFF
once | . | TRBJ2-7 | TRBV15 | TGTGCCACCAGCAGAGTTCCGGGGAACTCCTACGAGCAGTACTTC | CATSRVPGNSYEQYF
. | . | TRBJ1-5 | TRBV19 | TGTGCCAGTAGCTACAGGGATAGTCAGCCCCAGCATTTT | CASSYRDSQPQHF